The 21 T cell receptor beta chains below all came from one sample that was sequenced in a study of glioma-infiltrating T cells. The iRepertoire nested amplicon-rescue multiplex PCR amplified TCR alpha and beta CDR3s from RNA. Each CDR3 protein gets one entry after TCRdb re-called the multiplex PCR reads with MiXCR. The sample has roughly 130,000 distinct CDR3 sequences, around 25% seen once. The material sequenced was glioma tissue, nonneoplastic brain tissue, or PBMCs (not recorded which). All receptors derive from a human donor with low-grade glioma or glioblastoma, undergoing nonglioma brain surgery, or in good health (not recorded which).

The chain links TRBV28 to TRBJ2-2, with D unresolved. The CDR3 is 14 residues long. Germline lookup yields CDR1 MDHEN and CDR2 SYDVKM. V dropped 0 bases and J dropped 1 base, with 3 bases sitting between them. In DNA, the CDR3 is TGTGCCAGCAGTTTATGGGTGAACACCGGGGAGCTGTTTTTT. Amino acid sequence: CASSLWVNTGELFF.

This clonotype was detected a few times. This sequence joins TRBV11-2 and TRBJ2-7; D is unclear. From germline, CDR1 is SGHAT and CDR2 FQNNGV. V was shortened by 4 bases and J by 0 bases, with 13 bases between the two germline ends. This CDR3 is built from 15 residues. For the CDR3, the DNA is TGTGCCAGCAGCTACGGACGGATGAGCTCCTACGAGCAGTACGTC. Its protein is CASSYGRMSSYEQYV.

The CDR3 DNA reads as TGCAGTACAAGAGATGGGGTGCAGGGGGCTGTTGGCTACACCTTC. Its protein is CSTRDGVQGAVGYTF. The chain employs TRBV20-1 and TRBJ1-2, with TRBD1 identical over 8 bases. Germline V lookup: CDR1 DFQATT, CDR2 SNEGSKA (reference sequence). V trimming: 8 bases; J trimming: 7 bases; junction bases outside the gene matches: 18. The CDR3 has 15 amino acids.

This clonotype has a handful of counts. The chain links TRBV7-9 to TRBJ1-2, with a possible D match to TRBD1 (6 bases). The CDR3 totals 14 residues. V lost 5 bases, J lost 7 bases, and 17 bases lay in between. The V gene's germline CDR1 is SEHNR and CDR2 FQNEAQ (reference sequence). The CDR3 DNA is TGTGCCAGCAGCAACCGGGGGGGGGCGCGTGGCTACACCTTC. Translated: CASSNRGGARGYTF.

CDR3 bases: TGCGCCAGCAGATGGGGGACAGGGAGGGCCACTGAAGCTTTCTTT. It specifies CASRWGTGRATEAFF. V and J are TRBV5-1 and TRBJ1-1, with TRBD1 matching over 9 bases. This CDR3 is built from 15 residues. V dropped 5 bases and J dropped 4; count of bases not matched to a gene: 9. Germline CDR1 reads SGHRS; CDR2 reads YFSETQ.

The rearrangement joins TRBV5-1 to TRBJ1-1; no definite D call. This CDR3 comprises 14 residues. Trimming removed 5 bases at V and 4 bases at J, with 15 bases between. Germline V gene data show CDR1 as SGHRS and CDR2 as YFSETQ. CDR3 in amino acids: CASRSGQVGTEAFF. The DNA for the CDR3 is TGCGCCAGCAGGAGTGGCCAGGTTGGCACTGAAGCTTTCTTT.

CDR3 amino acids: CASSFIDRNNEQFF. The DNA for the CDR3 is TGCGCCAGCAGCTTCATAGACAGAAACAATGAGCAGTTCTTC. The chain links TRBV5-1 to TRBJ2-1; tentatively, D is TRBD1 (5 bases). Trimming removed 2 bases from V and 5 bases from J, with 11 bases in between. Per germline, CDR1 SGHRS and CDR2 YFSETQ. The CDR3 runs to 14 residues. The full variable domain, with the rest looked up from reference TRBV5-1 and TRBJ2-1, is KAGVTQTPRYLIKTRGQQVTLSCSPISGHRSVSWYQQTPGQGLQFLFEYFSETQRNKGNFPGRFSGRQFSNSRSEMNVSTLELGDSALYLCASSFIDRNNEQFFGPGTRLTVL.

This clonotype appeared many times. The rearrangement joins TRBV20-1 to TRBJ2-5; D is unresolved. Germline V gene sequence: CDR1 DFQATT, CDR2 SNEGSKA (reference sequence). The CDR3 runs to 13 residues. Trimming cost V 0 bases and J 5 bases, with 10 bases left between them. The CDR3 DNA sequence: TGCAGTGCTAGAGAGGGTGGGTTCGAGACCCAGTACTTC. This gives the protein CSAREGGFETQYF.

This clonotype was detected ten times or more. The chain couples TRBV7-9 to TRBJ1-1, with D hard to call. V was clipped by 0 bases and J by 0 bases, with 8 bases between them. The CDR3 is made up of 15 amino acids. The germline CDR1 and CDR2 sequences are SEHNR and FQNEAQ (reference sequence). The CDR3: CASSLAHIMNTEAFF. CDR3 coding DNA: TGTGCCAGCAGCTTAGCTCACATCATGAACACTGAAGCTTTCTTT.

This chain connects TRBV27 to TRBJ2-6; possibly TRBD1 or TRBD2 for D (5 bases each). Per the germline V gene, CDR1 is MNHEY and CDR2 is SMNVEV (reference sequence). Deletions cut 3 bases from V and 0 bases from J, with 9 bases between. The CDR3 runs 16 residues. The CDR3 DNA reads TGTGCCAGCAGTTTTATAGGGACCTCTGGGGCCAACGTCCTGACTTTC. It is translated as CASSFIGTSGANVLTF. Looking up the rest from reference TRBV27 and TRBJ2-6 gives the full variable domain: EAQVTQNPRYLITVTGKKLTVTCSQNMNHEYMSWYRQDPGLGLRQIYYSMNVEVTDKGDVPEGYKVSRKEKRNFPLILESPSPNQTSLYFCASSFIGTSGANVLTFGAGSRLTVL.

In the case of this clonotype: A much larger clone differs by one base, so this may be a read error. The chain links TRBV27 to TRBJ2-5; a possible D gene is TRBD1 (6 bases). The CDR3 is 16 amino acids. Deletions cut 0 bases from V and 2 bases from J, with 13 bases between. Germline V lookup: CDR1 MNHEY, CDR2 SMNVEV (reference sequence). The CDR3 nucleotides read TGTGCCAGCAGTTTATCTAGCAGGGGATTTCAAGAGACCCAGTACTTC. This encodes CASSLSSRGFQETQYF.

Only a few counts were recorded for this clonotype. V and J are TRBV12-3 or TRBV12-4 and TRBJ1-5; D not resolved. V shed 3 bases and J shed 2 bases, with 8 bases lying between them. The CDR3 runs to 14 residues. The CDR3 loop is CASSFNSGNQPQHF. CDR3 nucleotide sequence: TGTGCCAGCAGTTTTAACAGTGGCAATCAGCCCCAGCATTTT.

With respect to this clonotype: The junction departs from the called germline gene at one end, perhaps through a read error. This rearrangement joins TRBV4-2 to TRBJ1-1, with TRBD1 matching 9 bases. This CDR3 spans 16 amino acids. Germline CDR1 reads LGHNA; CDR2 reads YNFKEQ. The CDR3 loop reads CASSQDEQGARREALF. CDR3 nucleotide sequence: TGTGCCAGCAGCCAGGACGAACAGGGGGCGCGGCGAGAAGCTCTCTTT.

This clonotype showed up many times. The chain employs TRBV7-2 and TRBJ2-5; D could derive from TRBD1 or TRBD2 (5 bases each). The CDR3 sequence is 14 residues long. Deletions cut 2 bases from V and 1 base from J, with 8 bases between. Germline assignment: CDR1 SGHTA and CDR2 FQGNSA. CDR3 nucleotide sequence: TGTGCCAGCAGCTTATCCGGGGCCCAAGAGACCCAGTACTTC. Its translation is CASSLSGAQETQYF.

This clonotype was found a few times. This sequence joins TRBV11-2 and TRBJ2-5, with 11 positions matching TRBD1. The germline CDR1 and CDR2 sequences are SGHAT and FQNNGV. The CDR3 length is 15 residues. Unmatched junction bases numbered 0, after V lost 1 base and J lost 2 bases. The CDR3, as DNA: TGTGCCAGCAGCTTAGGGGACAGGGGGCAAGAGACCCAGTACTTC. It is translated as CASSLGDRGQETQYF.

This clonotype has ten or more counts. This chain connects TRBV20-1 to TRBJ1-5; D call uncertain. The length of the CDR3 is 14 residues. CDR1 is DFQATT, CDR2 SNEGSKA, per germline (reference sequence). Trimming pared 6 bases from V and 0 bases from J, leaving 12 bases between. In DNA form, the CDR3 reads TGCAGTGCGCCCCGGGGTTATAGCAATCAGCCCCAGCATTTT. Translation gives CSAPRGYSNQPQHF.

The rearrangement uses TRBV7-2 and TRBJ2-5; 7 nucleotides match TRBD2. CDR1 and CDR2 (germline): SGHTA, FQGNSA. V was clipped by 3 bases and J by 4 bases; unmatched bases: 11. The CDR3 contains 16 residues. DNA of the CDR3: TGTGCCAGCAGCTTCACCGGACTGGGGGGGAGAGAGACCCAGTACTTC. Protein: CASSFTGLGGRETQYF.

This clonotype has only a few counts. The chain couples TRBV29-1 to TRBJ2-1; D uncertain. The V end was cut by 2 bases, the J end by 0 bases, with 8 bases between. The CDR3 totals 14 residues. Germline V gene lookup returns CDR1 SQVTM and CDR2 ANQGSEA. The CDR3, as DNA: TGCAGCGTTGAAACCGTGAGCTCCTACAATGAGCAGTTCTTC. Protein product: CSVETVSSYNEQFF.

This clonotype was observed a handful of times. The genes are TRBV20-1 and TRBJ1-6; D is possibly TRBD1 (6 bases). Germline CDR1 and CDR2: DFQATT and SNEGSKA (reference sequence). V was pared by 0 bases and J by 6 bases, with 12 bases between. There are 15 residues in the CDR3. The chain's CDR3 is CSARDLPGVNSPLHF. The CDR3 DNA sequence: TGCAGTGCTAGAGATCTCCCAGGGGTTAATTCACCCCTCCACTTT.

The CDR3 DNA reads as TGTGCCAGCATTTCCGGACTAGCGGGGGCGGATACGCAGTATTTT. Protein product: CASISGLAGADTQYF. This sequence joins TRBV11-2 and TRBJ2-3, with 13 bases that match TRBD2. The J segment lost 6 bases and the V segment lost 7 bases, leaving 7 bases of the junction unmatched. Germline assignment: CDR1 SGHAT and CDR2 FQNNGV. The CDR3 contains 15 residues.

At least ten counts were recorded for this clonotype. Here the CDR3 DNA reads TGTGCCAGCAGTTTATTGGGGGGTGAGCAGTTCTTC. It yields the protein CASSLLGGEQFF. This chain connects TRBV4-2 to TRBJ2-1; D is possibly TRBD2 (6 bases). The CDR3 contains 12 residues. The V end lost 6 bases, the J end lost 9 bases, and 12 bases lay between the germline ends. Germline CDR1 is LGHNA and CDR2 is YNFKEQ.